The present TCR beta chain was sequenced within a study of siplizumab effects on memory and regulatory T cells. General study points: In the presence of siplizumab, alloreactive sequences traceable to unstimulated CD4+ memory cells were significantly reduced.

Using immunoSEQ multiplex PCR, the repertoire was profiled, and TCRdb retains in-frame clones only, with some absent. Among about 100,000 clones listed, 75% to 95% were seen once. V lost 6 bases and J 3 bases, leaving 14 bases between the germline ends. CDR3 length: 14 residues. CDR1 SQVTM and CDR2 ANQGSEA come from the germline V gene. The table lists this clone with a count of one. What it binds is not known. Sequenced material: CD4+ T cells sorted from blood. The sequence was obtained from a human donor in good health. Some clones in this sample may be carry-over from other donors' samples. V gene TRBV29-1 combines with J gene TRBJ2-2, with D unclear. CDR3 nucleotides: TGCAGCGTCGCCCATCAGAGGCACACCGGGGAGCTGTTTTTT. Protein sequence: CSVAHQRHTGELFF.